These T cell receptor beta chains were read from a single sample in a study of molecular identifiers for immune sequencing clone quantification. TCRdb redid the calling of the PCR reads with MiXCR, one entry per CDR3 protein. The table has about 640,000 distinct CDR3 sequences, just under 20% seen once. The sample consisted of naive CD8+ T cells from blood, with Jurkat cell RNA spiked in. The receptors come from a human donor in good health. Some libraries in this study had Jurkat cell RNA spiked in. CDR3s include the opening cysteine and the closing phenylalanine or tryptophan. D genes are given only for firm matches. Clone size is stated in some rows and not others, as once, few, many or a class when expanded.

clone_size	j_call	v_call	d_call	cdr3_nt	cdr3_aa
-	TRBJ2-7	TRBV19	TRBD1	TGTGCCAGTAGTATAGAGGGGACAGGGAGCTCCTACGAGCAGTACTTC	CASSIEGTGSSYEQYF
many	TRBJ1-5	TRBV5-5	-	TGTGCCAGCAGCGGTGGGGGACAGCCCCAGCATTTT	CASSGGGQPQHF
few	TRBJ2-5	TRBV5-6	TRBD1	TGTGCCAGCAGTTGGGACAGGGAACGGCAGTACTTC	CASSWDRERQYF
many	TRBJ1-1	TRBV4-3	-	TGCGCCAGCAGGGCGAGGCAGTCTGACACTGAAGCTTTCTTT	CASRARQSDTEAFF
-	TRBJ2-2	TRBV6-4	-	TGTGTCAAGGGTCAGGGATCCGGGGAGCTGTTTTTT	CVKGQGSGELFF
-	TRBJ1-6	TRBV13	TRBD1	TGTGCCAGCAGCTTGGCGACAGGGAGGGAAAATTCACCCCTCCACTTT	CASSLATGRENSPLHF
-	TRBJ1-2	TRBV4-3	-	TGCGCCAGCAGCCAAGACGCCGGAGGGAACTATGGCTACACCTTC	CASSQDAGGNYGYTF
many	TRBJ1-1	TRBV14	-	TGTGCCAGCAGCCAAGCGTTAATCACTGAAGCTTTCTTT	CASSQALITEAFF
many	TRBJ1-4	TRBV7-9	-	TGTGCCAGCAGCTTAGGCGGGGCTGATGAAAAACTGTTTTTT	CASSLGGADEKLFF
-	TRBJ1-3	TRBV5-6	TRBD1	TGTGCCAGCAGCAAGGACAGGGGGCGACTGTCTGGAAACACCATATATTTT	CASSKDRGRLSGNTIYF
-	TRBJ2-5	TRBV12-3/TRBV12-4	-	TGTGCCAGCAGTTGGACAGAACAGACCCAGTACTTC	CASSWTEQTQYF
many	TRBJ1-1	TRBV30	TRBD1	TGTGCCTGGAGACAGGGGGCTGAAGCTTTCTTT	CAWRQGAEAFF
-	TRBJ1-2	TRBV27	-	TGTGCCAGCAGTTTATCGGGGTCATTGGCAGGGGCTTGGGGCTACACCTTC	CASSLSGSLAGAWGYTF
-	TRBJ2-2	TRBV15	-	TGTGCCACCAGCAGGGAGTTTCTCCCTTCGAACACCGGGGAGCTGTTTTTT	CATSREFLPSNTGELFF
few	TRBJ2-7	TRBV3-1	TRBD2	TGTGCCAGCAGCCCCACAGGACTAGCGGGGGGCCCCTACGAGCAGTACTTC	CASSPTGLAGGPYEQYF
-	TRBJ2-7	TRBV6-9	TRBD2	TGTGCCCCAGCCGGGACTAGCGGGCCAGTCTACGAGCAGTACTTC	CAPAGTSGPVYEQYF
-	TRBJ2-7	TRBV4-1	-	TGCGCCAGCAGATCATCCCAGGGCGGCTACGAGCGGTACTTC	CASRSSQGGYERYF
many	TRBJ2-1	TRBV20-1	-	TGCAGTGCTCCGACGGACCGCTCCTACAATGAGCAGTTCTTC	CSAPTDRSYNEQFF
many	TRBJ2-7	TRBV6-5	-	TGTGCCAGCAGTCCCGGGGGCCCAACCCACGAGCAGTACTTC	CASSPGGPTHEQYF
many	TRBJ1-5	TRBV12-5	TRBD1	TGTGCTAGTGGAGAAGACAGGGCCGGGCAGCCCCAGCATTTT	CASGEDRAGQPQHF
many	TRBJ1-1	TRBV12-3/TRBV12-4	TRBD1	TGTGCCAGCAGCCCGGACAGGCGACGGTCTTTCTTT	CASSPDRRRSFF
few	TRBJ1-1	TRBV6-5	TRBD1	TGTGCCAGCAGTTACTCGAACGGACAGGACACTGAAGCTTTCTTT	CASSYSNGQDTEAFF
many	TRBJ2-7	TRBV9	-	TGTGCCAGCAGCGGGGAGGAGGGTGCCTACGAGCAGTACTTC	CASSGEEGAYEQYF
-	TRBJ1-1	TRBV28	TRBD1	TGTGCCAGCAGTCCCCTGGGACAGGGAACAATGGAAGCTTCCTTT	CASSPLGQGTMEASF
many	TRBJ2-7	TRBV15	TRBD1	TGTGCCACCAGCAGGTACCCAGGGGGATACGAGCAGTACTTC	CATSRYPGGYEQYF
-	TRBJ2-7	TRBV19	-	TGTGCCAGTCGCGAGCGACCGTCTTCCTACGAGCAGTACTTC	CASRERPSSYEQYF
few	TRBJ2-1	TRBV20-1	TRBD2	TGCAGTGCTTCTGGGACTAGCGGGTATGAGCAGTTCTTC	CSASGTSGYEQFF
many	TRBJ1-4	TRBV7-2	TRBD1	TGTGCCAGCAGCACACACAGGGGCCGTGAGGAAAAACTGTTTTTT	CASSTHRGREEKLFF
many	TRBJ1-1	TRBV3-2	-	TGTGCCAGCAGCCATGGAGTGAACACTGAAGCTTTCTTT	CASSHGVNTEAFF
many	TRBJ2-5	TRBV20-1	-	TGCAGTGCTAGAGAGGATCCCGGCCAAAAGACCCAGTACTTC	CSAREDPGQKTQYF
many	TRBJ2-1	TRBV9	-	TGTGCCAGCAGCCCCCGTTCGTATGGGGTCAATGAGCAGTTCTTC	CASSPRSYGVNEQFF
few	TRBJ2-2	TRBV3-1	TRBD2	TGTGCCAGCAGCCAAAGGTATCCGGGGCTAGCGGGAGTCGGCGGGGAGCTGTTTTTT	CASSQRYPGLAGVGGELFF
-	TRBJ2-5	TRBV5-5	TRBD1	TGTGCCAGCAGCCCGCTGGGACAGGGGAACCAAGAGACCCAGTACTTC	CASSPLGQGNQETQYF
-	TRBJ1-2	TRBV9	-	TGTGCCAGCAGCGTAGTGGGGGCGGACTATGGCTACACCTTC	CASSVVGADYGYTF
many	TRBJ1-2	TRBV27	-	TGTGCCAGCAGTCCCTACCCCCGTGGACGGTATAACTATGGCTACACCTTC	CASSPYPRGRYNYGYTF
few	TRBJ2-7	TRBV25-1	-	TGTGCCAGCAGTGATTTCCCAAATCAGGCCTACGAGCAGTACTTC	CASSDFPNQAYEQYF
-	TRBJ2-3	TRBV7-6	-	TGTGCCAGCGATGGGGGCTCGAGCACAGATACGCAGTATTTT	CASDGGSSTDTQYF
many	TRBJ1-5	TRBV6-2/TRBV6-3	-	TGTGCCAGCAGTTCCTGGGACTTCAATCAGCCCCAGCATTTT	CASSSWDFNQPQHF